The T cell receptor (beta chain) described here comes from a study of early T cells in non-severe SARS-CoV-2 infection (dated by TCRdb to the early 2020s). In the study overall: Because TCR sequencing relied on bulk RNA taken from unsorted whole blood, pairing of alpha and beta chains was not possible.

This clonotype was observed many times. This clone's antigen is unknown. There are no base qualities to consult, and no much larger clone falls within one base. What the work shows at the level of the full study, not this receptor alone: Matching against VDJdb was skewed toward anti-spike CD8 responses, likely underestimated virus-specific expansions, and missed private and CD4 specificities.

From the cysteine up to the phenylalanine, the CDR3 has a length of 12 residues. Only CDR3 DNA remains: 36 bases, in frame from the first base. The germline V gene supplies CDR1 SQVTM and CDR2 ANQGSEA. V ends up 0 bases short and J 8 bases short, with an unmatched junction base count of 2. This was a case-control study nested in a cohort of healthcare workers in London, UK, who had nasopharyngeal swab PCR tests and blood samples taken every week. Between 23 and 31 March 2020, the week of the UK lockdown, healthcare workers were enrolled and then followed up weekly for as long as 16 weeks. Library preparation was by 5' RACE. Sequencing used a NextSeq 500. To correct for sequencing error and PCR bias, the TCR library protocol tagged individual cDNA molecules with unique molecular identifiers. Both TCR alpha and beta chains were sequenced, and tight co-correlation was observed between alpha and beta sequence abundances in each sample. The study's processing was this. V gene, J gene and CDR3 annotation of TCR sequences was performed with Decombinator V4. TCRs were defined as expanded if a significant change between any two time points was detected under a Poisson model with p below 0.0001. TCR abundances were normalised to the total number of TCRs sequenced per sample and were expressed as counts per million. TRAV1-2 paired with TRAJ12, TRAJ20 or TRAJ33 defined MAIT TCRs, while TRAV10 paired with TRAJ18 defined iNKT TCRs. VDJdb, accessed 1 November 2021, was searched for CMV, EBV and SARS-CoV-2 annotated TCRs, excluding TCRs annotated for multiple antigens. The public reads were quality trimmed at Q25 with fastp and then assembled into clones with MiXCR by TCRdb, keeping productive beta chains. Entries that share a CDR3 protein sequence are merged under the most common genes and DNA. None of the V and J calls come from the authors' own analysis; TCRdb made them. In this sample the table shows tens of thousands of distinct CDR3 sequences, about 4.6% of which occur a single time. The ten top clones hold approximately 5.4% of the sample.

The sequence derives from an adult who was a healthcare worker with PCR-confirmed SARS-CoV-2 infection or an uninfected control (not recorded which). This material consisted of whole blood, taken at baseline. Recombination connected TRBV29-1 to TRBJ1-2, with 8 bases in between that match TRBD1. CDR3 loop: CSVEETGVGYTF. The nucleotide sequence reads TGCAGCGTTGAAGAGACAGGGGTCGGCTACACCTTC.